This is a list of T cell receptor beta chains from one sample in a study of cytomegalovirus exposure and HLA in healthy donors. The repertoire was sequenced with immunoSEQ multiplex PCR; TCRdb's copy has only in-frame clones and lacks some. The table shows 130,000 to 150,000 clones, with approximately 90% occurring only once. The sample consisted of PBMCs. These receptors were collected from a man between 18 and 29 years old in good health and CMV-seropositive. Each CDR3 is given with its conserved first and last residue. D genes are given only for firm matches. Clone size is not always given. Where it is, it says once, few, many or a class for expanded clones.

cdr3_aa,cdr3_nt,d_call,clone_size,j_call,v_call
CASSVTSSPYNEQFF,TGTGCCAGCAGTGTGACTAGTAGCCCCTACAATGAGCAGTTCTTC,.,.,TRBJ2-1,TRBV6-1
CSVRLKNIQYF,TGCAGCGTTCGGTTGAAGAACATTCAGTACTTC,.,.,TRBJ2-4,TRBV29-1
CASSPGQGTEQYF,TGTGCCAGCAGCCCGGGACAGGGAACCGAGCAGTACTTC,TRBD1,few,TRBJ2-7,TRBV7-6
CASGEGTPDTQYF,TGTGCCAGCGGGGAAGGGACACCGGATACGCAGTATTTT,.,.,TRBJ2-3,TRBV28
CASSPQGPAYEQYF,TGCGCCAGCAGTCCACAGGGGCCGGCCTACGAGCAGTACTTC,TRBD1,once,TRBJ2-7,TRBV5-1
CASSEENLLNTEAFF,TGTGCCAGCAGTGAGGAGAATTTGTTGAACACTGAAGCTTTCTTT,.,.,TRBJ1-1,TRBV25-1
CASSYWAGMNTEAFF,TGTGCCAGCAGTTACTGGGCAGGAATGAACACTGAAGCTTTCTTT,.,.,TRBJ1-1,TRBV6-5
CASSLRQGADTEAFF,TGTGCCAGCAGCCTGCGACAGGGGGCTGACACTGAAGCTTTCTTT,TRBD1,.,TRBJ1-1,TRBV5-6
CAWSVVWDRGSYEQYF,TGTGCCTGGAGTGTAGTGTGGGACAGGGGCTCCTACGAGCAGTACTTC,TRBD1,once,TRBJ2-7,TRBV30
CASSRSSGQPYGYTF,TGTGCCAGCAGCCGGTCGTCGGGACAGCCCTATGGCTACACCTTC,TRBD1,.,TRBJ1-2,TRBV2
CASSEGNSANYGYTF,TGCGCCAGCAGCGAGGGTAATAGCGCCAACTATGGCTACACCTTC,.,.,TRBJ1-2,TRBV5-1
CASSLSFGTSGSNTQYF,TGTGCCAGCAGTCTTTCCTTCGGGACTAGCGGGAGTAATACGCAGTATTTT,TRBD2,.,TRBJ2-3,TRBV27
CASRGTGFRGTGELFF,TGTGCCAGCAGGGGGACAGGGTTCCGAGGGACCGGGGAGCTGTTTTTT,TRBD1,.,TRBJ2-2,TRBV9
CASGLGSSYEQYF,TGTGCCAGCGGTCTGGGGAGCTCCTACGAGCAGTACTTC,.,.,TRBJ2-7,TRBV18
CASSQEMRPYNEQFF,TGTGCCAGCAGCCAAGAAATGCGTCCCTACAATGAGCAGTTCTTC,.,.,TRBJ2-1,TRBV4-2
CASSSGLPDLYTEAFF,TGTGCCAGCAGCTCGGGACTCCCGGATCTATACACTGAAGCTTTCTTT,.,.,TRBJ1-1,TRBV7-8
CASSPLSSRGNQPQHF,TGTGCCAGCTCACCTTTGTCGTCCAGGGGCAATCAGCCCCAGCATTTT,.,once,TRBJ1-5,TRBV18
CASSPTRDSSGNTIYF,TGTGCCAGCAGCCCTACCCGGGACAGCTCTGGAAACACCATATATTTT,TRBD1,.,TRBJ1-3,TRBV5-6
CASSLTDSNQPQHF,TGTGCCAGCAGTTTGACAGATAGCAATCAGCCCCAGCATTTT,.,.,TRBJ1-5,TRBV28
CASSSQSGGLYNEQFF,TGTGCCAGCAGCTCCCAGAGCGGGGGCCTTTACAATGAGCAGTTCTTC,TRBD2,.,TRBJ2-1,TRBV9
CASTFLLSGANVLTF,TGTGCCAGCACCTTTCTCCTCTCTGGGGCCAACGTCCTGACTTTC,.,few,TRBJ2-6,TRBV6-1
CASSIRRQPANYGYTF,TGTGCCAGTAGTATCCGTCGACAGCCAGCTAACTATGGCTACACCTTC,.,.,TRBJ1-2,TRBV19
CASSLTGSNVLTF,TGTGCCAGCAGCTTGACAGGTTCCAACGTCCTGACTTTC,.,.,TRBJ2-6,TRBV5-8
CASSIRQGVSYNEQFF,TGTGCCAGCAGCATCCGACAGGGCGTCTCCTACAATGAGCAGTTCTTC,TRBD1,.,TRBJ2-1,TRBV7-6
CASSTTRDTQYF,TGTGCCAGCAGCACAACGAGGGATACGCAGTATTTT,.,.,TRBJ2-3,TRBV28
CASLNLGGTDTQYF,TGTGCCAGCCTCAACTTGGGGGGGACAGATACGCAGTATTTT,TRBD2,.,TRBJ2-3,TRBV28
CASRSQGSYTF,TGTGCCAGCAGATCACAGGGTAGCTACACCTTC,.,.,TRBJ1-2,TRBV7-2
CASSLTPTANEAFF,TGTGCCAGCTCACTCACCCCAACTGCGAATGAAGCTTTCTTT,.,.,TRBJ1-1,TRBV18
CASVARYTSGNTIYF,TGTGCCAGCGTGGCTAGGTATACCTCTGGAAACACCATATATTTT,.,.,TRBJ1-3,TRBV6-1
CASSSGTQNEKLFF,TGTGCCAGCAGTTCCGGGACACAGAATGAAAAACTGTTTTTT,.,.,TRBJ1-4,TRBV6-5
CASSQEGEASIYEQYF,TGCGCCAGCAGCCAAGAGGGAGAAGCGAGCATCTACGAGCAGTACTTC,.,.,TRBJ2-7,TRBV4-1
CASSQGQGASGYTF,TGTGCCAGCAGCCAAGGACAGGGGGCGTCGGGCTACACCTTC,TRBD1,once,TRBJ1-2,TRBV6-5
CATEGYTF,TGTGCCACCGAGGGCTACACCTTC,.,few,TRBJ1-2,TRBV28
CASSQHRGDTEAFF,TGCGCCAGCAGCCAGCACAGGGGGGACACTGAAGCTTTCTTT,TRBD1,.,TRBJ1-1,TRBV4-1
CASSSRLAGGPNTQYF,TGTGCCAGCAGCTCCCGACTAGCGGGGGGGCCGAATACGCAGTATTTT,TRBD2,.,TRBJ2-3,TRBV7-6
CASSLNRGQPQHF,TGTGCCAGCAGTTTAAACAGGGGCCAGCCCCAGCATTTT,TRBD1,.,TRBJ1-5,TRBV6-5
CASGLTGFTEAFF,TGTGCTAGTGGTCTAACAGGGTTCACTGAAGCTTTCTTT,.,.,TRBJ1-1,TRBV12-5
CASSLGTLSRADTQYF,TGTGCCAGCAGCTTAGGAACCCTATCTAGAGCAGATACGCAGTATTTT,.,.,TRBJ2-3,TRBV13
CASSRPGFGTQYF,TGTGCCAGCAGCCGACCGGGGTTTGGTACGCAGTATTTT,.,.,TRBJ2-3,TRBV11-2
CASSERWRAPQPQHF,TGTGCCAGCAGTGAACGTTGGCGGGCCCCTCAGCCCCAGCATTTT,.,once,TRBJ1-5,TRBV6-1
CASSQALREGEKLFF,TGCGCCAGCAGCCAAGCCCTTAGGGAGGGCGAAAAACTGTTTTTT,.,.,TRBJ1-4,TRBV4-1
CASSPSGQGASYEQYF,TGCGCCAGCAGCCCCTCAGGACAGGGGGCTTCCTACGAGCAGTACTTC,TRBD1,once,TRBJ2-7,TRBV4-1
CASSPTYRGGFGELFF,TGTGCCAGCAGCCCGACATATCGGGGGGGATTCGGGGAGCTGTTTTTT,TRBD2,.,TRBJ2-2,TRBV7-9
CASSVASVERTGELFF,TGTGCCAGCAGCGTAGCAAGCGTCGAGAGGACCGGGGAGCTGTTTTTT,.,.,TRBJ2-2,TRBV9
CASSLQGVRQPQHF,TGTGCCAGCAGCCTACAGGGAGTTAGGCAGCCCCAGCATTTT,.,.,TRBJ1-5,TRBV7-9
CASSIRVSDSSSYNSPLHF,TGTGCCAGCAGCATCAGGGTTTCCGACTCGAGCTCCTATAATTCACCCCTCCACTTT,.,.,TRBJ1-6,TRBV13
CASSLGVGGNTEAFF,TGTGCCAGCAGCTTGGGGGTCGGGGGGAACACTGAAGCTTTCTTT,.,.,TRBJ1-1,TRBV7-2
CASSEQKNSPLHF,TGTGCCAGCAGTGAACAAAAGAATTCACCCCTCCACTTT,.,.,TRBJ1-6,TRBV6-4
CASSRTDRGRTGELFF,TGTGCCAGCAGTCGGACCGACAGGGGGCGCACCGGGGAGCTGTTTTTT,TRBD1,.,TRBJ2-2,TRBV11-2
CASSLALTSTDTQYF,TGTGCCAGCAGCTTAGCCCTAACTAGCACAGATACGCAGTATTTT,.,.,TRBJ2-3,TRBV7-2
CASSLAGLAFF,TGTGCCAGCAGCTTGGCAGGGTTAGCTTTCTTT,.,.,TRBJ1-1,TRBV5-6
CASSNQGKTYEQYF,TGTGCCAGCAGCAACCAGGGCAAGACCTACGAGCAGTACTTC,.,few,TRBJ2-7,TRBV21-1
CASSLGPGWEQYF,TGTGCCAGCAGCTTGGGGCCGGGTTGGGAGCAGTACTTC,.,.,TRBJ2-7,TRBV11-3
CASSSLGAVDYTF,TGTGCCAGCAGTTCTTTAGGGGCCGTCGACTACACCTTC,.,.,TRBJ1-2,TRBV27
CASTLLEQYF,TGTGCCAGCACTCTCCTCGAGCAGTACTTC,.,.,TRBJ2-7,TRBV6-1
CAWSPGTGHNSPLHF,TGTGCCTGGAGCCCCGGGACAGGGCATAATTCACCCCTCCACTTT,TRBD1,.,TRBJ1-6,TRBV30
CSVGRTGDGYTF,TGCAGCGTTGGGAGGACAGGGGATGGCTACACCTTC,TRBD1,.,TRBJ1-2,TRBV29-1
CASSFVGTEEIFSQYF,TGTGCCAGCAGTTTCGTCGGGACTGAGGAGATATTTTCGCAGTACTTC,.,.,TRBJ2-7,TRBV28
CASSPLQGMNTEAFF,TGCGCCAGCAGCCCGTTACAGGGGATGAACACTGAAGCTTTCTTT,TRBD1,.,TRBJ1-1,TRBV4-1